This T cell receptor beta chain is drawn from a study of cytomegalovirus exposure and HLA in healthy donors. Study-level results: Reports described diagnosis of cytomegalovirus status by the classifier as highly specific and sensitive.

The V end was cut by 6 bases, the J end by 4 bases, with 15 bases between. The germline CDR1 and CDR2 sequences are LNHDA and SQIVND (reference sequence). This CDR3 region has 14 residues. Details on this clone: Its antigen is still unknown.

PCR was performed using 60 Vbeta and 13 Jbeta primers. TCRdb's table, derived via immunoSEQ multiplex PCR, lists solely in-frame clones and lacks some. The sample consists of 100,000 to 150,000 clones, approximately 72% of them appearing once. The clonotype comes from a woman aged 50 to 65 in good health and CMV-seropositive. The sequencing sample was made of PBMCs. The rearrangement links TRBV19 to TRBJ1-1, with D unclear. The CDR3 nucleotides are TGTGCCAGTAGGCGGGAGGCCGCGGGCACTGAAGCTTTCTTT. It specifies CASRREAAGTEAFF.